The next 26 T cell receptor beta chains were all read from a single sample in a study of blood T cell repertoires in COVID-19. Sequencing was performed with immunoSEQ multiplex PCR; in TCRdb, only in-frame clones are kept and a portion is missing. The sample comprises 100,000 to 150,000 clones, approximately 80% of which are singletons, and roughly 4% rests with the top ten. The material sequenced was peripheral blood. These receptors all stem from a woman aged 50 to 60 with acute or convalescent COVID-19.

The chain uses TRBV27 and TRBJ2-1; D unclear. The CDR3 contains 15 residues. Germline V gives CDR1 MNHEY, CDR2 SMNVEV (reference sequence). Trimming took off 6 bases at V and 4 bases at J, with 16 bases between the two ends. The CDR3 reads CASSADFALYNEQFF. CDR3 in DNA: TGTGCCAGCAGCGCTGACTTTGCGTTGTACAATGAGCAGTTCTTC.

J is TRBJ2-1 and V is TRBV25-1; 10 positions agree with TRBD2. V gave up 1 base and J gave up 2 bases; unmatched junction bases: 2. CDR3 size: 16 residues. The germline CDR1 and CDR2 sequences are MGHDK and SYGVNS. CDR3 region: CASSELAGGAYNEQFF. The CDR3 bases are TGTGCCAGCAGTGAATTAGCGGGAGGAGCCTACAATGAGCAGTTCTTC.

The chain combines TRBV24-1 with TRBJ2-3; D not resolved. V was pared by 3 bases and J by 2 bases, with 8 bases between. The CDR3 totals 14 residues. Germline-derived CDR1 and CDR2 are KGHDR and SFDVKD. This chain's CDR3 is CATSDIRSTDTQYF. CDR3 DNA: TGTGCCACCAGTGATATCAGGTCCACAGATACGCAGTATTTT.

This chain uses TRBV6-6 with TRBJ2-1; TRBD1 is a possible D gene (6 bases). Trimming cost V 6 bases and J 9 bases, with 12 bases left between them. Per the germline V gene, CDR1 is MNHNY and CDR2 is SVGAGI (reference sequence). CDR3 length equals 12 residues. The CDR3 loop is CASRSQGTEQFF. The CDR3 DNA follows: TGTGCCAGCAGGTCACAGGGTACTGAGCAGTTCTTC.

This clone has only a few counts. The chain employs TRBV29-1 and TRBJ1-2; 8 nucleotides agree with TRBD1. The CDR3 sequence is 13 residues long. The V gene's germline CDR1 is SQVTM and CDR2 ANQGSEA. The ends lost 4 bases at V and 4 bases at J; junction bases unmatched: 5. CDR3 nucleotide sequence: TGCAGCGTTGGACAGGGGCAGGCCTATGGCTACACCTTC. Protein sequence: CSVGQGQAYGYTF.

This chain connects TRBV6-5 to TRBJ2-1; 10 positions match TRBD2. The CDR3 length is 14 residues. V lost 6 bases and J lost 4; bases outside the gene matches: 3. CDR1 is MNHEY and CDR2 is SVGAGI in the germline V gene. CDR3 in DNA: TGTGCCAGCAGGCTAGCGGGGGCATACAATGAGCAGTTCTTC. This codes for CASRLAGAYNEQFF.

This sequence joins TRBV13 and TRBJ2-7; TRBD1 aligns across 10 bases. Germline loops: CDR1 PRHDT, CDR2 FYEKMQ (reference sequence). The CDR3 has 15 residues. Trimming removed 6 bases from V and 5 bases from J; junction bases left unmatched: 10. The CDR3 loop reads CASRTRQGARNEQYF. CDR3 in DNA: TGTGCCAGCAGAACCAGACAGGGGGCGAGGAACGAGCAGTACTTC.

The rearrangement uses TRBV19 and TRBJ1-4, with D tentatively TRBD1 (5 bases). V was clipped by 4 bases and J by 7 bases, with 16 bases between them. CDR1 is LNHDA, CDR2 SQIVND, per germline (reference sequence). CDR3 size: 15 residues. The CDR3: CASSTRGGIGEKLFF. CDR3 coding DNA: TGTGCCAGTAGTACCCGCGGGGGTATTGGTGAAAAACTGTTTTTT. Supplemented by reference TRBV19 and TRBJ1-4, the full variable domain reads DGGITQSPKYLFRKEGQNVTLSCEQNLNHDAMYWYRQDPGQGLRLIYYSQIVNDFQKGDIAEGYSVSREKKESFPLTVTSAQKNPTAFYLCASSTRGGIGEKLFFGSGTQLSVL.

This chain connects TRBV27 to TRBJ2-3, with TRBD2 matching 10 bases. This CDR3 has 15 amino acids. CDR1 is MNHEY, CDR2 SMNVEV, per germline (reference sequence). With V trimmed by 3 bases and J by 7 bases, 7 bases remained unmatched. This CDR3 is CASSFELAGRHTQYF. CDR3 bases: TGTGCCAGCAGTTTCGAACTAGCGGGGCGGCATACGCAGTATTTT.

The chain has TRBV5-1 and TRBJ1-2, with TRBD1 as a possible D gene (5 bases). Germline CDR1 reads SGHRS; CDR2 reads YFSETQ. The V end lost 3 bases, the J end lost 2 bases, and 17 bases lay between the germline ends. There are 16 residues in the CDR3. The CDR3 bases are TGCGCCAGCAGCTCAGATGGTAGGGCAGGGAACTATGGCTACACCTTC. This encodes CASSSDGRAGNYGYTF.

V and J are TRBV3-1 (or the pseudogene TRBV3-2) and TRBJ1-2; tentative D call: TRBD1 (5 bases). The CDR3 extends over 11 amino acids. Germline V gives CDR1 LGHDT, CDR2 YNNKEL (reference sequence). V was cut by 4 bases and J by 9 bases, with 9 bases left in between. CDR3 in DNA: TGTGCCAGCAGCCTCGGGGGAAGCTACACCTTC. As protein: CASSLGGSYTF.

The rearrangement joins TRBV10-3 to TRBJ1-5, with D possibly TRBD1 on 6 matching bases. Germline V gene data show CDR1 as ENHRY and CDR2 as SYGVKD. V shed 1 base and J shed 6 bases, with 13 bases lying between them. CDR3 size: 15 residues. The CDR3 nucleotides are TGTGCCATCAGTGAGTTTACAGGGTTGGGTCAGCCCCAGCATTTT. Protein sequence: CAISEFTGLGQPQHF.

The V call is TRBV9, the J call TRBJ2-3; TRBD2 matches 8 bases. The CDR3 contains 16 residues. From germline, CDR1 is SGDLS and CDR2 YYNGEE. V gave up 3 bases and J gave up 1 base; unmatched junction bases: 7. CDR3 nucleotides: TGTGCCAGCAGCGGTCGAGCGGGGGAGGGCACAGATACGCAGTATTTT. It is translated as CASSGRAGEGTDTQYF.

This clone was counted a few times. V usage is TRBV27 and J usage is TRBJ2-1, with 13 bases aligning to TRBD2. This CDR3 has 15 amino acids. The V gene's germline CDR1 is MNHEY and CDR2 SMNVEV (reference sequence). The junction had 6 bases not matched to a gene; V was cut back by 2 bases and J by 11 bases. CDR3 in DNA: TGTGCCAGCAGTTTAGGGACTAGCGGGAAAAATAAGCAGTTCTTC. This gives the protein CASSLGTSGKNKQFF.

The gene calls are TRBV3-1 (or the pseudogene TRBV3-2) and TRBJ2-1; TRBD2 might be the D (7 bases). Germline loops: CDR1 LGHDT, CDR2 YNNKEL (reference sequence). The V end lost 1 base, the J end lost 9 bases, and 16 bases lay between the germline ends. The length of the CDR3 is 15 residues. The CDR3, as DNA: TGTGCCAGCAGCCAAGTGGTGGGAGGGGGGTCTGAGCAGTTCTTC. Encoded protein: CASSQVVGGGSEQFF.

The V gene is TRBV15, the J gene TRBJ1-2; 8 bases agree with TRBD1. CDR1 is LNHNV and CDR2 is YYDKDF in the germline V gene (reference sequence). The junction had 12 bases not matched to a gene; V was cut back by 4 bases and J by 8 bases. This CDR3 comprises 15 residues. CDR3 protein: CATSMPAQGARGYTF. The CDR3 nucleotides read TGTGCCACCAGCATGCCGGCCCAGGGGGCGCGCGGCTACACCTTC.

As regards this clone: One junction end does not reproduce the germline sequence, and a read error may be involved. The chain is built from TRBV5-5 and TRBJ1-1; D might be TRBD1 (5 bases). CDR3 length: 14 amino acids. Looked up from germline, CDR1 is SGHKS and CDR2 is YYEKEE (reference sequence). DNA for the CDR3: TGTGCCAGCAGCGGGAATACAGGATTCCTAGACGACCGTTTT. This codes for CASSGNTGFLDDRF. Full variable domain (outside the CDR3, taken from reference TRBV5-5 and TRBJ1-1): DAGVTQSPTHLIKTRGQQVTLRCSPISGHKSVSWYQQVLGQGPQFIFQYYEKEERGRGNFPDRFSARQFPNYSSELNVNALLLGDSALYLCASSGNTGFLDDRFGQGTRLTVV.

The chain has TRBV7-2 and TRBJ1-5, with D possibly TRBD1 on 5 matching bases. This CDR3 region has 12 residues. Trimming pared 2 bases from V and 7 bases from J, leaving 6 bases between. Germline loops: CDR1 SGHTA, CDR2 FQGNSA. Here the CDR3 reads CASSLRGQPQHF. The CDR3 DNA reads TGTGCCAGCAGCTTAAGGGGACAGCCCCAGCATTTT.

The J gene is TRBJ2-1, the V gene TRBV5-1; no definite D call. CDR1 and CDR2 (germline): SGHRS, YFSETQ. The CDR3 covers 14 residues. Trimming shortened V by 0 bases and J by 7 bases, and 11 bases separated the two germline ends. CDR3 coding DNA: TGCGCCAGCAGCTTGGCGGGTCCGGTGAATGAGCAGTTCTTC. Protein: CASSLAGPVNEQFF.

This sequence joins TRBV4-2 and TRBJ1-2; a possible D gene is TRBD1 (6 bases). Germline CDR1 and CDR2: LGHNA and YNFKEQ. The CDR3 is 17 amino acids. With 0 bases removed from V and 4 bases from J, the gap between germline ends came to 18 bases. CDR3 protein: CASSQEVGQGPRYGYTF. Here the CDR3 DNA reads TGTGCCAGCAGCCAAGAAGTGGGGCAGGGGCCTCGCTATGGCTACACCTTC.

The CDR3 region has the DNA TGTGCCAGCCGCCGGGACAGGGATCAGCCCCAGCATTTT. Encoded protein: CASRRDRDQPQHF. The chain combines TRBV2 with TRBJ1-5, with TRBD1 identical over 9 bases. V gave up 8 bases and J gave up 5 bases; unmatched junction bases: 4. The germline CDR1 and CDR2 sequences are SNHLY and FYNNEI. The CDR3 contains 13 residues.

The chain uses TRBV7-9 and TRBJ2-5, with 14 bases aligning to TRBD2. V dropped 5 bases and J dropped 3; count of bases not matched to a gene: 5. Germline V gene data show CDR1 as SEHNR and CDR2 as FQNEAQ (reference sequence). CDR3 length: 16 residues. CDR3 DNA: TGTGCCAGCAGCCGAATGGGACTAGCGGGAGAAGAGACCCAGTACTTC. It codes for CASSRMGLAGEETQYF.

The chain is built from TRBV19 and TRBJ1-2; 9 bases are shared with TRBD1. In germline, CDR1 is LNHDA, CDR2 SQIVND (reference sequence). V trimming: 1 base; J trimming: 7 bases; junction bases outside the gene matches: 7. The CDR3 is 15 residues long. CDR3 protein: CASSIGGTGLFGYTF. The CDR3 DNA reads as TGTGCCAGTAGTATAGGTGGGACAGGGTTATTTGGCTACACCTTC.

As concerns this clone: This same CDR3 is encoded by further DNA sequences in the sample. This rearrangement joins TRBV6-1 to TRBJ1-1; the match to TRBD1 covers 8 bases. V lost 3 bases to trimming and J lost 5 bases; unmatched junction nucleotides: 2. Germline CDR1 MNHNS, CDR2 SASEGT. The CDR3 sequence is 13 residues long. This CDR3 reads CASSEDRDTEAFF. The CDR3 region has the DNA TGTGCCAGCAGTGAGGACAGGGATACTGAAGCTTTCTTT.

The chain couples TRBV18 to TRBJ2-1; D is uncertain. Deletions cut 3 bases from V and 7 bases from J, with 7 bases between. The CDR3 loop spans 12 amino acids. Germline V lookup: CDR1 KGHSH, CDR2 LQKENI. The CDR3 coding sequence is TGTGCCAGCTCACCCACCCGGAATGAGCAGTTCTTC. Protein: CASSPTRNEQFF.

V usage is TRBV18 and J usage is TRBJ2-5; TRBD1 agrees at 7 bases. The V and J ends lost 3 bases and 3 bases, in that order; junction bases with no gene match: 4. The CDR3 covers 14 residues. The V gene's germline CDR1 is KGHSH and CDR2 LQKENI. DNA of the CDR3: TGTGCCAGCTCACCCGTAACAGGGGAAGAGACCCAGTACTTC. It yields the protein CASSPVTGEETQYF.